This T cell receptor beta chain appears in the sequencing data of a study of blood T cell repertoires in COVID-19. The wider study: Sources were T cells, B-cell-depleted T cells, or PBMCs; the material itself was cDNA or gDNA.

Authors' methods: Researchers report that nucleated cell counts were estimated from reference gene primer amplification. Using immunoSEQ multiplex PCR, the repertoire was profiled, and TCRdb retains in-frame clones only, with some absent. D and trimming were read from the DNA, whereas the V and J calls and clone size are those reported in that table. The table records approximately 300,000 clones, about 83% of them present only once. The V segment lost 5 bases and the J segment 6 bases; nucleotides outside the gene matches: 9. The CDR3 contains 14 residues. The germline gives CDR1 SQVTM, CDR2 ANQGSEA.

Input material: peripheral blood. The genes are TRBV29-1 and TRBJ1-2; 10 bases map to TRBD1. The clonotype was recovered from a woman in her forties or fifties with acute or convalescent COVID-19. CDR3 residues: CSVSGGQGVNGYTF. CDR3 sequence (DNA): TGCAGCGTTTCCGGAGGACAGGGGGTTAATGGCTACACCTTC.